This note documents a single T cell receptor beta chain sequence. Profiling relied on immunoSEQ multiplex PCR, and the TCRdb table lists in-frame clones only, not all of them. Of 150,000 to 200,000 clones listed, 88% were seen once; the top ten hold roughly 9%. The CDR3 contains 13 residues. V was clipped by 3 bases and J by 9 bases, with 12 bases between them. Researchers sorted participants into cohorts using their self-reported clinical history. The recovered donors of Cohort 3 showed two negative PCRs, clearance, or symptom resolution. The data were taken from a study of blood T cell repertoires in COVID-19. Overall study context: Acute and convalescent COVID-19 samples came from the United States, Italy and Spain. T cells, B-cell-depleted T cells, or PBMCs supplied cDNA or gDNA.

The sequencing input was PBMCs or T cells enriched from blood (not recorded which). V is TRBV12-3 or TRBV12-4 and J is TRBJ2-1, with D perhaps matching TRBD2 (5 bases). This receptor was identified in a woman between 18 and 29 years old who had recovered from COVID-19. The chain's CDR3 is CASSFIALGEQFF. Written as DNA, the CDR3 is TGTGCCAGCAGTTTCATAGCGTTGGGTGAGCAGTTCTTC.